These 8 T cell receptor beta chains were all obtained from the same sample, sequenced in a study of blood T cells in healthy people across ages. Sample-barcoded 5' priming and a J-beta primer mix drove a second PCR of 7 to 11 cycles. A single record per CDR3 protein comes from TCRdb applying MiXCR to the 5' RACE reads. Of around 700,000 distinct CDR3 sequences in the sample, just under 25% are singletons; the top ten hold 9.4%. These data are also associated with another study on T cells of mothers and their children.

Sequenced input: blood. The source of these receptors is a boy aged 5-17 years in good health.

This rearrangement joins TRBV6-1 to TRBJ2-2; 9 nucleotides agree with TRBD2. The CDR3 runs to 17 residues. Trimming took 5 bases from V and 5 from J; bases not matched to a gene: 12. Per the germline V gene, CDR1 is MNHNS and CDR2 is SASEGT. CDR3 in DNA: TGTGCCAGCAGTAAAAGTTTAGCGGGAGATAGTACCGGGGAGCTGTTTTTT. It specifies CASSKSLAGDSTGELFF.

DNA of the CDR3: TGTGCCAGCAGTGAATGGTGGCTAGCGGGCTCAAGGCAGTATTTT. The encoded protein is CASSEWWLAGSRQYF. The gene calls are TRBV25-1 and TRBJ2-3, with 8 bases fitting TRBD2. Germline V gene data show CDR1 as MGHDK and CDR2 as SYGVNS. J lost 11 bases, V lost 1 base, and 11 bases had no gene match. The CDR3 is 15 residues long.

This clonotype appeared a few times. The genes are TRBV6-2 or TRBV6-3 and TRBJ2-1, with TRBD1 identical over 8 bases. Looked up from germline, CDR1 is MNHEY and CDR2 is SVGEGT. This CDR3 is built from 15 residues. Trimming removed 6 bases from V and 2 bases from J; junction bases left unmatched: 6. The CDR3 region is CASRPTTGAYNEQFF. DNA for the CDR3: TGTGCCAGCAGGCCGACGACAGGGGCCTACAATGAGCAGTTCTTC.

The J gene is TRBJ2-1, the V gene TRBV3-1; D is unresolved. This CDR3 has 13 residues. Germline V CDR1 and CDR2: LGHDT, YNNKEL (reference sequence). V was trimmed by 1 base and J by 10 bases, leaving 11 bases between them. CDR3 residues: CASSQGWPAEQFF. In nucleotides, the CDR3 is TGTGCCAGCAGCCAAGGATGGCCGGCAGAGCAGTTCTTC.

The V gene is TRBV7-6, the J gene TRBJ2-7; D possibly uses TRBD1 or TRBD2 (5 bases each). The V and J ends lost 1 base and 0 bases respectively, with 16 bases between them. CDR3 size: 17 residues. Germline CDR1 is SGHVS and CDR2 is FNYEAQ. DNA of the CDR3: TGTGCCAGCAGCTTAGGGGAAGCTGGGACGTTCTCCTACGAGCAGTACTTC. Translated, it gives CASSLGEAGTFSYEQYF.

This clonotype was detected only a few times. The rearrangement links TRBV5-6 to TRBJ1-1; D is possibly TRBD1 (5 bases). This CDR3 contains 14 residues. Germline V gene lookup returns CDR1 SGHDT and CDR2 YYEEEE. The V end was cut by 1 base, the J end by 3 bases, with 10 bases between. CDR3 region: CASSLPRGDTEAFF. Here the CDR3 DNA reads TGTGCCAGCAGCTTGCCGCGGGGGGACACTGAAGCTTTCTTT.

The chain employs TRBV27 and TRBJ1-5; D not certain. V lost 4 bases and J lost 1, with 5 bases in between. Germline lookup yields CDR1 MNHEY and CDR2 SMNVEV (reference sequence). The CDR3 spans 13 residues. The CDR3 is CASSWESNQPQHF. In nucleotides, the CDR3 is TGTGCCAGCAGTTGGGAGAGCAATCAGCCCCAGCATTTT.

This chain uses TRBV12-3 or TRBV12-4 with TRBJ1-4; possible D gene TRBD1, 6 bases. The CDR3 runs to 13 residues. V was pared by 6 bases and J by 8 bases, with 13 bases between. The CDR3 protein is CASRRGGGEKLFF. The DNA of the CDR3 is TGTGCCAGCAGGAGGGGGGGTGGCGAAAAACTGTTTTTT.